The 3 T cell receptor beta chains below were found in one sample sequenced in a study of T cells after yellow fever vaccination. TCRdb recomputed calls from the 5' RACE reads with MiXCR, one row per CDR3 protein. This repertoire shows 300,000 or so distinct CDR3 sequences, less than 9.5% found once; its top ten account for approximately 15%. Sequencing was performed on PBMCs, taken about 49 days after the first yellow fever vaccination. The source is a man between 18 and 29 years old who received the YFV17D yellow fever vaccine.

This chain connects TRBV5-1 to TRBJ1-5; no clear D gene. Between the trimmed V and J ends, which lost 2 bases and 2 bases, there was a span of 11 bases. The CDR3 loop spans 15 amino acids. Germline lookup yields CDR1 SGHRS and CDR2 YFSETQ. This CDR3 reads CASSFSSDGNQPQHF. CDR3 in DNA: TGCGCCAGCAGCTTTAGTTCAGATGGCAATCAGCCCCAGCATTTT.

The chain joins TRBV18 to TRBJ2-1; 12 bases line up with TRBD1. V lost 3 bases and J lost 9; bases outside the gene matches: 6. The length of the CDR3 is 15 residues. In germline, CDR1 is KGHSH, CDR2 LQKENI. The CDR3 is CASSPEGTGGSEQFF. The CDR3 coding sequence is TGTGCCAGCTCACCTGAAGGGACAGGGGGCTCTGAGCAGTTCTTC.

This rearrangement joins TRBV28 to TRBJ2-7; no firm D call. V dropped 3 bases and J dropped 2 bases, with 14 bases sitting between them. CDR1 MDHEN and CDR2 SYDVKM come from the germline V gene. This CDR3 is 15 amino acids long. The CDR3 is CASSLGGKPTYEQYV. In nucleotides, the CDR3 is TGTGCCAGCAGTTTGGGTGGGAAGCCTACCTACGAGCAGTACGTC.